This entry lists 20 T cell receptor beta chains sequenced from one sample in a study of T cell repertoires in cytomegalovirus infection. TCRdb re-called the reads with MiXCR, one entry per CDR3 protein. The sample lists roughly 130,000 distinct CDR3 sequences; approximately 9.2% were seen once. Sequencing input: PBMCs. The origin of the receptors is a human donor in good health (CMV status not recorded). Some clones in this sample may be carry-over from other donors' samples.

Only a few counts were recorded for this clonotype. The J gene is TRBJ1-2, the V gene TRBV28; 8 bases align to TRBD1. The V segment lost 2 bases and the J segment 10 bases; nucleotides outside the gene matches: 6. Per the germline V gene, CDR1 is MDHEN and CDR2 is SYDVKM. The CDR3 is 13 residues long. CDR3 in amino acids: CASSLDGTGAYTF. CDR3 coding DNA: TGTGCCAGCAGTTTAGACGGGACAGGTGCCTACACCTTC.

The V gene is TRBV29-1, the J gene TRBJ1-1, with D unresolved. Between the trimmed V and J ends, which lost 4 bases and 1 base, there was a span of 7 bases. The germline V gene has CDR1 SQVTM and CDR2 ANQGSEA. The CDR3 has 12 amino acids. The CDR3 here is CSVVDPNTEAFF. The CDR3 DNA reads TGCAGCGTTGTTGACCCGAACACTGAAGCTTTCTTT.

Ten or more counts support this clonotype. The chain employs TRBV4-2 and TRBJ2-7, with a possible D match to TRBD2 (5 bases). Germline loops: CDR1 LGHNA, CDR2 YNFKEQ. V lost 0 bases to trimming and J lost 7 bases, with 13 bases between them. CDR3 length: 14 amino acids. The CDR3 DNA follows: TGTGCCAGCAGCCAAGATCGGGATTTTGGAGAGCAGTACTTC. Residues: CASSQDRDFGEQYF.

This chain links TRBV6-6 with TRBJ2-5; TRBD2 matches 8 bases. Germline lookup yields CDR1 MNHNY and CDR2 SVGAGI (reference sequence). The CDR3 totals 12 residues. CDR3 amino acids: CDGTSGQETQYF. Written as DNA, the CDR3 is TGTGACGGTACTAGCGGCCAAGAGACCCAGTACTTC.

This clonotype was seen only a few times. The chain has TRBV28 and TRBJ1-1; TRBD1 aligns across 7 bases. Germline values: CDR1 MDHEN, CDR2 SYDVKM. Germline trimming cut 3 bases from V and 0 bases from J; bases unmatched to any gene: 4. CDR3 length equals 15 residues. The CDR3 protein is CASSFVGQVNTEAFF. For the CDR3, the DNA is TGTGCCAGCAGTTTCGTCGGACAGGTGAACACTGAAGCTTTCTTT.

This clonotype showed up many times. The genes are TRBV7-9 and TRBJ1-1; 11 nucleotides match TRBD1. The CDR3 sequence is 17 residues long. Germline CDR1 is SEHNR and CDR2 is FQNEAQ (reference sequence). The J segment lost 4 bases and the V segment lost 4 bases, leaving 11 bases of the junction unmatched. CDR3 in DNA: TGTGCCAGCAGCTACCAGGACAGGGGGCATGGGGGCACTGAAGCTTTCTTT. Amino acid sequence: CASSYQDRGHGGTEAFF.

This clonotype was seen many times. CDR3 sequence reads: CASSTLGPLNTEAFF. The CDR3 DNA follows: TGTGCCAGCAGCACGCTGGGCCCGCTGAACACTGAAGCTTTCTTT. V is TRBV7-9 and J is TRBJ1-1; no definite D call. CDR3 length: 15 residues. The V gene's germline CDR1 is SEHNR and CDR2 FQNEAQ (reference sequence). Trimming stripped 5 bases from V and 0 bases from J, with 13 bases between.

This clonotype was seen a few times. This rearrangement joins TRBV20-1 to TRBJ1-2; the match to TRBD1 covers 8 bases. CDR1 and CDR2 (germline): DFQATT, SNEGSKA (reference sequence). The CDR3 contains 16 residues. After removal of 1 base from V and 7 bases from J, the junction contained 14 bases not matched to a gene. The CDR3 region is CSARAPGQGPGSGYTF. The CDR3 bases are TGCAGTGCTAGAGCCCCTGGACAGGGCCCGGGGAGTGGCTACACCTTC.

This chain joins TRBV7-9 and TRBJ1-4; 9 positions match TRBD1. This CDR3 comprises 18 residues. The junction had 16 bases not matched to a gene; V was cut back by 4 bases and J by 7 bases. CDR1 SEHNR and CDR2 FQNEAQ come from the germline V gene (reference sequence). CDR3 protein: CASSSGQGRNTLGEKLFF. CDR3 coding DNA: TGTGCCAGCAGCTCAGGACAGGGGAGAAACACGCTGGGTGAAAAACTGTTTTTT.

This chain joins TRBV29-1 and TRBJ1-1; D gene uncertain. The CDR3 length is 13 residues. Trimming stripped 5 bases from V and 1 base from J, with 11 bases between. Germline loops: CDR1 SQVTM, CDR2 ANQGSEA. In nucleotides, the CDR3 is TGCAGCGTTCGGACCACGGGGAACACTGAAGCTTTCTTT. This translates into CSVRTTGNTEAFF.

This clonotype occurred many times. DNA for the CDR3: TGTGCCAGCAGCTCCGGCAGCTCCTACGAGCAGTACTTC. Translated: CASSSGSSYEQYF. V gene TRBV7-2 combines with J gene TRBJ2-7; D is unclear. CDR1 and CDR2 (germline): SGHTA, FQGNSA. V lost 4 bases and J 0 bases, leaving 7 bases between the germline ends. The length of the CDR3 is 13 residues.

V and J are TRBV5-1 and TRBJ2-1, with D unresolved. The V gene lost 0 bases and the J gene lost 5 bases, with 9 bases spanning the gap. The CDR3 is made up of 14 amino acids. CDR1 is SGHRS and CDR2 is YFSETQ in the germline V gene. The CDR3 loop reads CASSLAEVDNEQFF. Here the CDR3 DNA reads TGCGCCAGCAGCTTGGCCGAAGTTGACAATGAGCAGTTCTTC.

This clonotype has a handful of counts. This chain links TRBV20-1 with TRBJ2-7, with D perhaps TRBD1 or TRBD2 (5 bases each). The germline CDR1 and CDR2 sequences are DFQATT and SNEGSKA (reference sequence). V dropped 6 bases and J dropped 2 bases, with 23 bases sitting between them. The CDR3 spans 16 residues. The CDR3 nucleotides read TGCAGTGCCGAAAGGGCCTTGGGAAGAGGGGCCTACGAGCAGTACTTC. This sequence encodes CSAERALGRGAYEQYF.

The chain links TRBV6-5 to TRBJ2-7; maybe TRBD2 (7 bases). Germline V gives CDR1 MNHEY, CDR2 SVGAGI. The V end lost 6 bases, the J end lost 4 bases, and 13 bases lay between the germline ends. The CDR3 has 13 amino acids. In DNA, the CDR3 is TGTGCCAGCAGAAATGGGGGGGCTTACGAGCAGTACTTC. Its protein is CASRNGGAYEQYF.

This clonotype was picked up a small number of times. The CDR3 region has the DNA TGTGCCAGCAGCGTGGTACACCGGGCCTACGAGCAGTACTTC. Its protein product is CASSVVHRAYEQYF. The chain joins TRBV2 to TRBJ2-7; D not certain. Germline CDR1 reads SNHLY; CDR2 reads FYNNEI. V was pared by 6 bases and J by 2 bases, with 14 bases between. This CDR3 has 14 residues. The full variable domain, its missing parts supplied by reference TRBV2 and TRBJ2-7, is EPEVTQTPSHQVTQMGQEVILRCVPISNHLYFYWYRQILGQKVEFLVSFYNNEISEKSEIFDDQFSVERPDGSNFTLKIRSTKLEDSAMYFCASSVVHRAYEQYFGPGTRLTVT.

This clonotype was recorded at least ten times. J is TRBJ1-1 and V is TRBV7-9, with a tentative D call TRBD1 (6 bases). The V gene lost 5 bases and the J gene lost 4 bases, with 17 bases spanning the gap. Per the germline V gene, CDR1 is SEHNR and CDR2 is FQNEAQ (reference sequence). This CDR3 has 15 amino acids. CDR3 residues: CASSPPYRVVTEAFF. The CDR3 DNA sequence: TGTGCCAGCAGCCCACCCTACAGGGTTGTCACTGAAGCTTTCTTT.

The chain employs TRBV29-1 and TRBJ2-1; D is ambiguous. The CDR3 spans 13 residues. CDR1 and CDR2 from the germline V gene are SQVTM and ANQGSEA. Deletions cut 0 bases from V and 10 bases from J, with 13 bases between. CDR3 DNA sequence: TGCAGCGTTGAAGACCCATTTTCCTACGAGCAGTTCTTC. It yields the protein CSVEDPFSYEQFF.

The genes are TRBV6-8 and TRBJ1-6, with a possible D match to TRBD1 (6 bases). Germline CDR1 reads MNHGY; CDR2 reads SAAAGT. V was trimmed by 7 bases and J by 10 bases, leaving 11 bases between them. The CDR3 extends over 12 amino acids. CDR3 nucleotide sequence: TGTGCCAGCAAACAGGGTTGGTCACCCCTCCACTTT. It yields the protein CASKQGWSPLHF.

Many counts were recorded for this clonotype. The chain has TRBV19 and TRBJ2-3; D is possibly TRBD2 (6 bases). The CDR3 covers 15 residues. V lost 4 bases to trimming and J lost 2 bases, with 13 bases between them. Germline CDR1 is LNHDA and CDR2 is SQIVND (reference sequence). The CDR3 is CASSTFRGDTDTQYF. CDR3 sequence (DNA): TGTGCCAGTAGTACCTTCCGCGGGGACACAGATACGCAGTATTTT.

This clonotype was seen repeatedly, ten times or more. CDR3: CSAGTSGEETQYF. Here the CDR3 DNA reads TGCAGTGCTGGGACTAGCGGAGAAGAGACCCAGTACTTC. The J gene is TRBJ2-5, the V gene TRBV20-1, with 11 bases aligning to TRBD2. Per the germline V gene, CDR1 is DFQATT and CDR2 is SNEGSKA (reference sequence). This CDR3 comprises 13 residues. Trimming at V came to 5 bases and at J to 3 bases, leaving 2 bases not matched to a gene.